One and the same sample provided the 27 T cell receptor beta chains below, sequenced in a study of tumor-infiltrating lymphocytes in primary liver carcinoma. Co-extraction of both nucleic acids (RNA and DNA) used about 17-33 mg of unsorted bulk tissue. The input was 450 to 500 ng total RNA; TCR beta cDNA was made from it with a constant-region primer. Libraries covering TCR beta were generated through three nested multiplex PCR rounds (using a slightly modified ARM-PCR). For around 11 cycles apiece, the opening two PCR rounds ran with TRBV1-TRBV30 forward primers and a C-beta reverse primer. From the multiplex PCR reads, TCRdb called clonotypes with MiXCR, one entry per CDR3 protein. The profile shows 150,000 to 200,000 distinct CDR3 sequences, approximately 80% of them singletons. Sequenced sample: tumor tissue from primary liver carcinoma. Source of these receptors: a man between 40 and 49 years old with primary liver carcinoma and hepatitis B virus infection.

The V call is TRBV19, the J call TRBJ1-1, with 7 positions matching TRBD1. Looked up from germline, CDR1 is LNHDA and CDR2 is SQIVND (reference sequence). This CDR3 spans 13 amino acids. J was trimmed by 3 bases and V by 6 bases; bases with no gene match: 4. CDR3 sequence (DNA): TGTGCCAGTAGGGACAGGCGAGACACTGAAGCTTTCTTT. This encodes CASRDRRDTEAFF.

As to this clonotype: The junction departs from germline at one end; a sequencing error may be responsible. The chain employs TRBV11-1 and TRBJ2-6; D gene uncertain. This CDR3 has 15 amino acids. Germline V CDR1 and CDR2: SGHAT, FQDESV (reference sequence). In nucleotides, the CDR3 is TGTACCAGCAGATTGGGCCGAGCTTGGGCCTACGTGCTGATTTTC. Its protein is CTSRLGRAWAYVLIF.

CDR3 bases: TGCAGCGTTGGAGACGGACCGCATACCGATCAGTACTTC. This translates into CSVGDGPHTDQYF. This sequence joins TRBV29-1 and TRBJ2-7; D remains ambiguous. Germline V gene lookup returns CDR1 SQVTM and CDR2 ANQGSEA. This CDR3 region has 13 residues. Trimming stripped 4 bases from V and 10 bases from J, with 20 bases between.

J is TRBJ1-4 and V is TRBV29-1, with TRBD1 matching 10 bases. Germline CDR1 and CDR2: SQVTM and ANQGSEA. With V trimmed by 8 bases and J by 0 bases, 6 bases remained unmatched. This CDR3 has 15 amino acids. CDR3: CSTGTGDATNEKLFF. CDR3 sequence (DNA): TGCAGCACTGGGACAGGGGATGCAACTAATGAAAAACTGTTTTTT.

A note on this clonotype: One base away lies a much larger clone, so this may be a sequencing read error. The V gene is TRBV7-3, the J gene TRBJ2-4, with D tentatively TRBD2 (6 bases). The CDR3 spans 15 residues. CDR1 and CDR2 from the germline V gene are SGHTA and FQGTGA. The CDR3 region has the DNA TGTGCCAGCATCTTAACGGGGGAGCAGGCAAACATTCAGTACTTC. This codes for CASILTGEQANIQYF.

The chain has TRBV10-1 and TRBJ2-1, with D maybe TRBD1 (5 bases). This CDR3 has 15 residues. CDR1 is WNHNN and CDR2 is SYGVQD in the germline V gene (reference sequence). Trimming removed 3 bases at V and 7 bases at J, with 16 bases between. The CDR3 loop is CASSDQNRSGNEQFF. The DNA for the CDR3 is TGCGCCAGCAGTGACCAGAACAGGAGTGGAAATGAGCAGTTCTTC.

J is TRBJ2-1 and V is TRBV6-6; perhaps TRBD2 as D (6 bases). Germline CDR1 and CDR2: MNHNY and SVGAGI (reference sequence). The CDR3 loop spans 16 amino acids. The ends were cut back, 10 bases at V and 3 bases at J, with 22 bases in the middle. This CDR3 is CANTPFLSGGYNEQFF. The DNA for the CDR3 is TGTGCCAACACTCCTTTTCTTAGCGGAGGCTACAATGAGCAGTTCTTC.

This sequence joins TRBV29-1 and TRBJ2-3; D unresolved. V lost 6 bases and J lost 6, with 10 bases in between. CDR3 length: 11 residues. The germline V gene has CDR1 SQVTM and CDR2 ANQGSEA. CDR3 in amino acids: CSVWHADTQYF. The CDR3, as DNA: TGCAGCGTCTGGCATGCGGATACGCAGTATTTT.

A note on this clonotype: Relative to the germline gene, one junction end is altered; a read error may explain this. The V call is TRBV11-3, the J call TRBJ2-3; D may be TRBD2 (6 bases). The germline gives CDR1 SGHNT, CDR2 YENEEA. This CDR3 has 16 amino acids. CDR3 residues: CANSRGIRRALDTQYF. The CDR3 DNA sequence: TGTGCCAACAGCCGGGGGATCCGGCGGGCCTTGGATACGCAGTATTTT.

Worth noting for this clonotype: Its ends do not fully match the called genes, so a read error is possible. The genes are TRBV29-1 and TRBJ2-2; 8 nucleotides agree with TRBD1. Germline loops: CDR1 SQVTM, CDR2 ANQGSEA. The CDR3 loop spans 16 amino acids. In DNA, the CDR3 is TGCAGCGTTCCTAGTCCAGGGGGCGCGAACACCGGGGACCTGTTTTTT. Translated: CSVPSPGGANTGDLFF.

Remarks on this clonotype: One end of the junction is discordant with germline, which a read error may explain. J is TRBJ1-2 and V is TRBV6-5; possibly TRBD1 for D (6 bases). The germline CDR1 and CDR2 sequences are MNHEY and SVGAGI. The CDR3 covers 13 residues. CDR3 sequence: CTSNQDSASGYTF. The CDR3 DNA sequence: TGTACCAGCAACCAGGACAGCGCGAGCGGCTACACCTTC.

Concerning this clonotype: At one of its ends the junction is not consistent with the germline gene, which may arise from a read error. The chain combines TRBV5-1 with TRBJ2-1; possible D gene TRBD2, 6 bases. The CDR3 loop spans 14 amino acids. Germline CDR1 and CDR2: SGHRS and YFSETQ. The CDR3, as DNA: TGCGCCAGCTCTCTTCTAGTGGGAGGTTATGAGCAATTCTTC. It encodes CASSLLVGGYEQFF.

On this clonotype itself: Its ends do not fully match the called genes, so a read error is possible. The rearrangement joins TRBV5-5 to TRBJ1-6, with 7 bases lining up with TRBD1. This CDR3 region has 13 residues. Germline CDR1 and CDR2: SGHKS and YYEKEE (reference sequence). DNA for the CDR3: TGTGCCAGCAGCCTCAGGGGGAATCCACCCCTCCACTTC. This translates into CASSLRGNPPLHF.

The CDR3 here is CASSPRRLTNTGLLFF. The CDR3 nucleotides are TGTGCCAGCAGTCCCCGGCGGCTGACGAACACCGGGCTGCTGTTTTTT. The chain is built from TRBV12-3 or TRBV12-4 and TRBJ2-2; D is unresolved. The CDR3 sequence is 16 residues long. Trimming pared 5 bases from V and 13 bases from J, leaving 26 bases between.

A note on this clonotype: At one end the junction does not follow the germline gene, possibly because of a read error. The rearrangement links TRBV5-4 to TRBJ1-3; tentatively, D is TRBD1 (6 bases). CDR3 length: 14 amino acids. Germline CDR1 SGHNT, CDR2 YYREEE (reference sequence). The CDR3 region is CASSLNRAGNTIYF. The CDR3 DNA reads as TGTGCCAGCAGCTTGAACAGGGCTGGAAACACGATATATTTT.

Notes on this clonotype: Sequence at one end of the junction differs from germline and may be a read error. J is TRBJ1-3 and V is TRBV5-5; a possible D gene is TRBD1 (5 bases). This CDR3 region has 17 residues. The germline CDR1 and CDR2 sequences are SGHKS and YYEKEE (reference sequence). CDR3: CTSSTGTDLLSGNTIYF. For the CDR3, the DNA is TGTACCAGCAGCACCGGGACGGATCTCCTTTCTGGAAACACCATATATTTT. The complete variable domain, with remaining parts taken from reference TRBV5-5 and TRBJ1-3, reads DAGVTQSPTHLIKTRGQQVTLRCSPISGHKSVSWYQQVLGQGPQFIFQYYEKEERGRGNFPDRFSARQFPNYSSELNVNALLLGDSALYLCTSSTGTDLLSGNTIYFGEGSWLTVV.

A note on this clonotype: The CDR3 ends on some other residue instead of the conserved phenylalanine or tryptophan, so this is likely a read error. The chain carries TRBV6-4 and TRBJ2-3; D unclear. Germline V gene lookup returns CDR1 MRHNA and CDR2 SNTAGT. The CDR3 runs to 14 residues. The CDR3 region is CVSAAPKSTDTQYV. CDR3 DNA sequence: TGTGTCAGCGCCGCCCCCAAAAGCACAGATACGCAGTATGTT.

This clonotype was found once. One junction end disagrees with the germline gene, perhaps due to a read error. The chain's CDR3 is CTSSYLIVGNEHFF. CDR3 nucleotide sequence: TGTACCAGCAGTTACCTGATAGTTGGAAATGAGCATTTCTTC. The chain joins TRBV6-2 or TRBV6-3 to TRBJ2-1; no reliable D call. The CDR3 has 14 amino acids. CDR1 MNHEY and CDR2 SVGEGT come from the germline V gene.

As to this clonotype: Compared with germline, one end of the junction differs, possibly owing to a read error. V and J are TRBV6-1 and TRBJ1-5; TRBD1 matches 7 bases. From germline, CDR1 is MNHNS and CDR2 SASEGT. This CDR3 spans 16 amino acids. The CDR3 region has the DNA TGTACCAGCAGTGAAGGAGGGGGCGAGAGCAATCAGCCCCAACATTTT. Translating it yields CTSSEGGGESNQPQHF.

Regarding this clonotype: It may be a read error: a sequence one base away is much more abundant. V gene TRBV5-1 combines with J gene TRBJ2-3; TRBD2 matches 11 bases. This CDR3 has 15 residues. The germline gives CDR1 SGHRS, CDR2 YFSETQ. This CDR3 is CASSPGLAATDTHYF. The CDR3 DNA sequence: TGCGCCAGCAGCCCGGGACTAGCGGCCACAGATACGCACTATTTT.

As regards this clonotype: The junction departs from germline at one end; a sequencing error may be responsible. The chain carries TRBV10-2 and TRBJ2-1; a weak D match, TRBD2 (7 bases). The CDR3 loop spans 16 amino acids. CDR1 is WSHSY, CDR2 SAAADI, per germline. The CDR3 loop reads CATVGHAGEVYNERFF. CDR3 bases: TGCGCCACGGTGGGACACGCGGGAGAGGTCTACAATGAGCGGTTCTTC.

A remark on this clonotype: Compared with germline, one end of the junction differs, possibly owing to a read error. The gene calls are TRBV7-8 and TRBJ1-1, with D possibly matching TRBD1 (6 bases). This CDR3 has 13 residues. Per the germline V gene, CDR1 is SGHVS and CDR2 is FQNEAQ. The CDR3 DNA reads TGTGCCAGTAGCTTAGGGGACATAGTTGAAGCTTTCTTT. Translating gives CASSLGDIVEAFF.

Details on this clonotype: A read error may produce the germline difference seen at one junction end. This rearrangement joins TRBV11-2 to TRBJ1-1; possible D gene TRBD1, 5 bases. This CDR3 is built from 17 residues. The germline gives CDR1 SGHAT, CDR2 FQNNGV. CDR3 in amino acids: CTSSLVGVGSLNTQAFF. CDR3 nucleotides: TGTACCAGCAGCTTAGTGGGGGTCGGCAGTTTGAACACTCAAGCTTTCTTT.

A note on this clonotype: An end of the junction differs from the germline gene, which may be a read error. This chain links TRBV6-2 or TRBV6-3 with TRBJ2-5, with D perhaps matching TRBD2 (6 bases). This CDR3 region has 14 residues. The germline gives CDR1 MNHEY, CDR2 SVGEGT. The CDR3 DNA reads as TGTGCCAGCAGTTACGACGGGACTCAAGAGACCCTGTACTTC. It encodes CASSYDGTQETLYF.

As regards this clonotype: One end of the junction varies from germline; a read error may be responsible. This chain links TRBV11-1 with TRBJ2-1, with 9 bases aligning to TRBD2. This CDR3 contains 13 residues. Germline lookup yields CDR1 SGHAT and CDR2 FQDESV (reference sequence). CDR3 DNA: TGCACCAGCAGCGCGGGAGGGCCGAATGAGCAGGTCTTC. This sequence encodes CTSSAGGPNEQVF.

This clonotype appeared a few times. Given a much more abundant clone one base away, this may be a read error. The chain uses TRBV5-4 and TRBJ2-1; D uncertain. V shed 0 bases and J shed 7 bases, with 11 bases lying between them. Germline V gives CDR1 SGHNT, CDR2 YYREEE (reference sequence). CDR3 size: 14 residues. The CDR3 region has the DNA TGTGCCAGCAGCTTGGAATCCCATAAGAATGAGCAGTTCTTC. It yields the protein CASSLESHKNEQFF.

As to this clonotype: A read error may produce the germline difference seen at one junction end. CDR3 bases: TGTGCCAACAGCCAGGAAGGGGAGACCCAGTACTTT. Protein product: CANSQEGETQYF. The chain has TRBV7-9 and TRBJ2-5; perhaps D is TRBD1 or TRBD2 (5 bases each). CDR3 length equals 12 residues. The germline gives CDR1 SEHNR, CDR2 FQNEAQ (reference sequence). Combining the CDR3 with reference TRBV7-9 and TRBJ2-5 gives the whole variable domain DTGVSQNPRHKITKRGQNVTFRCDPISEHNRLYWYRQTLGQGPEFLTYFQNEAQLEKSRLLSDRFSAERPKGSFSTLEIQRTEQGDSAMYLCANSQEGETQYFGPGTRLLVL.